The next 27 T cell receptor beta chains were all read from a single sample in a study of T cells in women clearing cervical HPV infection. Generated by immunoSEQ multiplex PCR, the TCRdb table keeps only in-frame clones and is missing some. In all, the sample yields 15,000 to 20,000 clones. Sequences were obtained from blood buffy coat. These TCRs come from a woman aged 18 to 75 with a cervical HPV16 infection that either progressed to CIN3+ or cleared (not recorded which).

Remarks on this clone: The CDR3 is cut off 3 residues early in the read; its end comes from the germline J gene. J is TRBJ1-6 and V is TRBV4-1; D is ambiguous. The CDR3 sequence is 15 residues long. Germline V gene lookup returns CDR1 MGHRA and CDR2 YSYEKL. Trimming removed 0 bases from V and 7 bases from J, with 10 bases in between. The CDR3 DNA, read in part, is TGCGCCAGCAGCCAAGAAAGTAACAGCAATTCACCC. It translates to CASSQESNSNSP. The CDR3 in full is CASSQESNSNSPLHF.

A note on this clone: The read falls 3 residues short of the CDR3 end, and the missing part is taken from the germline J gene. The chain uses TRBV20-1 and TRBJ2-7, with a weak D call TRBD2 (5 bases). Trimming removed 0 bases from V and 5 bases from J, with 8 bases in between. The CDR3 length is 12 residues. The germline gives CDR1 DFQATT, CDR2 SNEGSKA (reference sequence). The CDR3 DNA, read in part, is TGCAGTGCTAGAGATCTGCGGGACGAG. Its protein is CSARDLRDE. In full, the CDR3 reads CSARDLRDEQYF.

Notes on this clone: The read stops 3 residues short of the end of the CDR3; the missing end is completed from the germline J gene. The chain joins TRBV5-1 to TRBJ1-1, with 10 bases matching TRBD1. Germline loops: CDR1 SGHRS, CDR2 YFSETQ. The CDR3 consists of 15 residues. The V segment lost 4 bases and the J segment 5 bases; nucleotides outside the gene matches: 8. CDR3 DNA, as far as it was read: TGCGCCAGCAGCGCCCGACAGGGGGCGGTTACTGAA. It translates to CASSARQGAVTE. The whole CDR3 protein reads CASSARQGAVTEAFF. The full variable domain, its missing parts supplied by reference TRBV5-1 and TRBJ1-1, is KAGVTQTPRYLIKTRGQQVTLSCSPISGHRSVSWYQQTPGQGLQFLFEYFSETQRNKGNFPGRFSGRQFSNSRSEMNVSTLELGDSALYLCASSARQGAVTEAFFGQGTRLTVV.

A word on this clone: Sequencing ends 3 residues short of the CDR3 end; the germline J gene provides the rest. This chain connects TRBV18 to TRBJ1-5; TRBD1 might be the D (6 bases). Germline-derived CDR1 and CDR2 are KGHSH and LQKENI. This CDR3 has 16 amino acids. Between the trimmed V and J ends, which lost 4 bases and 0 bases, there was a span of 13 bases. The CDR3 loop is CASSRGGQPSNQPQHF. CDR3 DNA, as far as it was read: TGTGCCAGCTCACGGGGGGGGCAGCCTAGCAATCAGCCC.

A note on this clone: The CDR3 extends 3 residues past the end of the read, so its final part is completed from the germline J gene. The rearrangement joins TRBV18 to TRBJ2-5; D is possibly TRBD1 (6 bases). Looked up from germline, CDR1 is KGHSH and CDR2 is LQKENI. CDR3 length: 16 residues. The V end was cut by 4 bases, the J end by 5 bases, with 20 bases between. The CDR3 here is CASSRFDRSGPETQYF. CDR3 DNA, as far as it was read: TGTGCCAGCTCACGATTCGACAGGTCGGGGCCGGAGACC. Using reference TRBV18 and TRBJ2-5 for the parts outside the CDR3, the full variable domain is NAGVMQNPRHLVRRRGQEARLRCSPMKGHSHVYWYRQLPEEGLKFMVYLQKENIIDESGMPKERFSAEFPKEGPSILRIQQVVRGDSAAYFCASSRFDRSGPETQYFGPGTRLLVL.

Notes on this clone: From the germline J gene comes the end of the CDR3, since the read stops 3 residues before it. This chain uses TRBV20-1 with TRBJ1-5; D is uncertain. This CDR3 region has 17 residues. The V and J ends lost 3 bases and 0 bases respectively, with 18 bases between them. The V gene's germline CDR1 is DFQATT and CDR2 SNEGSKA (reference sequence). The CDR3 loop is CSASRLESRNSNQPQHF. The covered CDR3 bases are TGCAGTGCTAGTCGGTTAGAAAGTAGAAATAGCAATCAGCCC.

In regard to this clone: The CDR3 end is not reached by the read, which stops 3 residues before it; the germline J gene fills it in. The rearrangement uses TRBV5-1 and TRBJ2-1; tentatively, D is TRBD1 (7 bases). Germline values: CDR1 SGHRS, CDR2 YFSETQ. Trimming cost V 4 bases and J 9 bases, with 23 bases left between them. This CDR3 region has 16 residues. CDR3: CASSPRVGQEGPEQFF. The DNA read from the CDR3 is TGCGCCAGCAGCCCGAGGGTAGGACAGGAGGGGCCTGAG.

As concerns this clone: The read is 3 residues too short to cover the CDR3 end, so that end is filled in from the germline J gene. This chain joins TRBV7-9 and TRBJ1-1, with no clear D. The CDR3 is made up of 12 amino acids. The germline gives CDR1 SEHNR, CDR2 FQNEAQ (reference sequence). Trimming left V 0 bases short and J 5 bases short, with 4 bases between. The CDR3 bases that were read are TGTGCCAGCAGCTTAGCAGGTACTGAA. This encodes CASSLAGTE. In full, the CDR3 is CASSLAGTEAFF.

Turning to this clone: The CDR3 end lies 3 residues beyond the end of the read and is filled in from the germline J gene. The chain has TRBV6-1 and TRBJ1-1; D remains ambiguous. The CDR3 loop spans 12 amino acids. Germline CDR1 is MNHNS and CDR2 is SASEGT. CDR3 residues: CASSEGAREAFF. The sequenced CDR3 bases are TGTGCCAGCAGTGAAGGGGCGAGAGAA.

With respect to this clone: The junction departs from germline at one end; a sequencing error may be responsible. Sequencing ends 3 residues short of the CDR3 end; the germline J gene provides the rest. The J gene is TRBJ1-4, the V gene TRBV4-2; D is perhaps TRBD1 (5 bases). Germline V CDR1 and CDR2: LGHNA, YNFKEQ. The length of the CDR3 is 13 residues. CDR3 sequence: CASSHEGQEKLFF. CDR3 DNA (partial): TGCGCCAGCAGCCATGAGGGGCAAGAAAAA.

As to this clone: The missing CDR3 end, 3 residues past where the read stops, is filled in from the germline J gene. The genes are TRBV10-2 and TRBJ1-4; possibly TRBD1 for D (6 bases). The V end lost 2 bases, the J end lost 5 bases, and 6 bases lay between the germline ends. Germline V gene sequence: CDR1 WSHSY, CDR2 SAAADI. This CDR3 region has 13 residues. The CDR3: CASSETGNEKLFF. The sequenced part of the CDR3 DNA is TGCGCCAGCAGTGAGACAGGGAATGAAAAA.

Note on this clone: The sequence runs out 3 residues before the end of the CDR3; the remainder is reconstructed from the germline J gene. V usage is TRBV19 and J usage is TRBJ2-5; D is possibly TRBD2 (7 bases). V was pared by 5 bases and J by 5 bases, with 12 bases between. The CDR3 runs to 13 residues. Looked up from germline, CDR1 is LNHDA and CDR2 is SQIVND (reference sequence). The DNA read from the CDR3 is TGTGCCAGTAGTCCCCGGGGGGCCGAGACC. The encoded protein is CASSPRGAET. The complete CDR3 protein is CASSPRGAETQYF. The full variable domain, in which reference TRBV19 and TRBJ2-5 provide the parts outside the CDR3, is DGGITQSPKYLFRKEGQNVTLSCEQNLNHDAMYWYRQDPGQGLRLIYYSQIVNDFQKGDIAEGYSVSREKKESFPLTVTSAQKNPTAFYLCASSPRGAETQYFGPGTRLLVL.

For this clone: The sequenced fragment ends 3 residues before the CDR3 boundary, so the rest is inferred from the germline J gene. V and J are TRBV12-3 or TRBV12-4 and TRBJ2-2; the D gene could be TRBD1 or TRBD2 (5 bases each). The CDR3 length is 12 residues. V was clipped by 7 bases and J by 9 bases, with 12 bases between them. The CDR3 DNA, read in part, is TGTGCCAGCACCCCAGGGAGCCGGGAG. It yields the protein CASTPGSRE. The CDR3, in full, reads CASTPGSRELFF.

As to this clone: The observed sequence ends 3 residues before the CDR3 terminus, with the missing tail filled in from the germline J gene. V and J are TRBV18 and TRBJ2-7; D may be TRBD1 (6 bases). V lost 3 bases, J lost 2 bases, and 20 bases lay in between. This CDR3 comprises 17 residues. Per the germline V gene, CDR1 is KGHSH and CDR2 is LQKENI. The DNA read from the CDR3 is TGTGCCAGCTCACCGTACGCCCCCACGACAGGCCCCTACGAG. Translating gives CASSPYAPTTGPYE. In full, the CDR3 reads CASSPYAPTTGPYEQYF.

On this clone itself: The read terminates 3 residues ahead of where the CDR3 ends, so the germline J gene completes it. The V gene is TRBV5-1, the J gene TRBJ2-1; 7 bases map to TRBD2. The CDR3 extends over 16 amino acids. Trimming at V came to 2 bases and at J to 3 bases, leaving 8 bases not matched to a gene. CDR1 and CDR2 from the germline V gene are SGHRS and YFSETQ. Partial CDR3 DNA: TGCGCCAGCAGCTTAAGAGAAGCGGGACGCTACAATGAG. This codes for CASSLREAGRYNE. The full CDR3 reads CASSLREAGRYNEQFF.

Details on this clone: The CDR3 end is not reached by the read, which stops 3 residues before it; the germline J gene fills it in. V is TRBV20-1 and J is TRBJ2-7, with D tentatively TRBD2 (6 bases). Germline CDR1 and CDR2: DFQATT and SNEGSKA (reference sequence). V was cut by 5 bases and J by 5 bases, with 16 bases left in between. The CDR3 has 13 amino acids. The CDR3 sequence: CSAHRGIGDEQYF. The covered CDR3 bases are TGCAGTGCTCACCGGGGGATCGGCGACGAG.

As regards this clone: The read stops 3 residues short of the end of the CDR3; the missing end is completed from the germline J gene. The V call is TRBV20-1, the J call TRBJ1-1, with 8 bases identical to TRBD1. The CDR3 runs to 14 residues. Germline CDR1 and CDR2: DFQATT and SNEGSKA (reference sequence). The V segment lost 1 base and the J segment 5 bases; nucleotides outside the gene matches: 6. The CDR3 here is CSARGAGGRTEAFF. Incomplete CDR3 DNA: TGCAGTGCTAGAGGGGCAGGGGGCCGGACTGAA.

For this clone: A read error may produce the germline difference seen at one junction end. The CDR3 end falls 3 residues outside the read, so it is completed with the germline J gene. The J gene is TRBJ2-2, the V gene TRBV7-2, with TRBD1 matching over 9 bases. The germline gives CDR1 SGHTA, CDR2 FQGNSA. The length of the CDR3 is 15 residues. The CDR3 protein is CASSLTGGNTGELFF. CDR3 bases read: TGTGCCAGCAGCTTAACAGGGGGCAACACTGGGGAG.

Note on this clone: The read gets to within 3 residues of the CDR3 end, and the germline J gene fills in the rest. The chain is built from TRBV12-3 or TRBV12-4 and TRBJ1-4; D possibly corresponds to TRBD1 (5 bases). The CDR3 covers 14 residues. V was shortened by 3 bases and J by 7 bases, with 12 bases between the two germline ends. The CDR3 here is CASSFPGIPEKLFF. CDR3 DNA (partial): TGTGCCAGCAGTTTTCCAGGGATCCCTGAAAAA.

Note on this clone: The CDR3 end is not reached by the read, which stops 3 residues before it; the germline J gene fills it in. The chain combines TRBV19 with TRBJ2-2; D assignment may be TRBD1 or TRBD2 (5 bases each). Trimming took off 0 bases at V and 4 bases at J, with 12 bases between the two ends. The germline V gene has CDR1 LNHDA and CDR2 SQIVND (reference sequence). There are 16 residues in the CDR3. This CDR3 reads CASSIDEGIRTGELFF. The covered CDR3 bases are TGTGCCAGTAGTATAGATGAGGGGATCCGCACCGGGGAG.

For this clone: The missing CDR3 end, 3 residues past where the read stops, is filled in from the germline J gene. The chain combines TRBV19 with TRBJ2-1; TRBD2 matches 10 bases. Trimming at V came to 8 bases and at J to 4 bases, leaving 2 bases not matched to a gene. Per the germline V gene, CDR1 is LNHDA and CDR2 is SQIVND (reference sequence). The CDR3 totals 13 residues. Partial CDR3 DNA: TGTGCCAGTTCTAGCGGGGGTTACAATGAG. Its protein is CASSSGGYNE. Given in full, the CDR3 is CASSSGGYNEQFF.

Of note for this clone: Sequencing ends 3 residues short of the CDR3 end; the germline J gene provides the rest. The chain uses TRBV27 and TRBJ1-4; possibly TRBD1 for D (5 bases). Trimming removed 2 bases from V and 4 bases from J, with 8 bases in between. There are 14 residues in the CDR3. CDR1 is MNHEY and CDR2 is SMNVEV in the germline V gene (reference sequence). The sequenced CDR3 bases are TGTGCCAGCAGTTTACAGGGTTATAATGAAAAA. It encodes CASSLQGYNEK. The full-length CDR3 reads as CASSLQGYNEKLFF.

Of note for this clone: The read ends 3 residues early relative to the CDR3; the germline J gene fills the gap. The V and J genes are TRBV5-1 and TRBJ1-2; D ambiguous. V was shortened by 4 bases and J by 1 base, with 11 bases between the two germline ends. Germline lookup yields CDR1 SGHRS and CDR2 YFSETQ. The CDR3 sequence is 14 residues long. The sequenced part of the CDR3 DNA is TGCGCCAGCAGCCCTACCCCCGGTAACTATGGC. It translates to CASSPTPGNYG. The entire CDR3 is CASSPTPGNYGYTF. The variable domain in full, with the rest retrieved from reference TRBV5-1 and TRBJ1-2, is KAGVTQTPRYLIKTRGQQVTLSCSPISGHRSVSWYQQTPGQGLQFLFEYFSETQRNKGNFPGRFSGRQFSNSRSEMNVSTLELGDSALYLCASSPTPGNYGYTFGSGTRLTVV.

About this clone itself: The CDR3 goes on 3 residues after the read ends, and that part is filled in from the germline J gene. V usage is TRBV19 and J usage is TRBJ1-1; 7 bases map to TRBD1. The CDR3 consists of 14 residues. The germline gives CDR1 LNHDA, CDR2 SQIVND (reference sequence). The junction had 10 bases not matched to a gene; V was cut back by 5 bases and J by 7 bases. The sequenced CDR3 bases are TGTGCCAGTAGTTCCCGACAGGGTTGGATTGAA. It encodes CASSSRQGWIE. The whole CDR3 region reads CASSSRQGWIEAFF.

The CDR3 DNA, read in part, is TGTGCCAGCAGCCCAGCGAGGGGTTGGTCACCC. Translated, it gives CASSPARGWSP. The whole CDR3 region reads CASSPARGWSPLHF. The chain uses TRBV11-2 and TRBJ1-6; the D gene is possibly TRBD1 (5 bases). The read comes to an end 3 residues before the CDR3 does, leaving the germline J gene to fill in the end. V lost 5 bases, J lost 10 bases, and 15 bases lay in between. The CDR3 extends over 14 amino acids. The germline gives CDR1 SGHAT, CDR2 FQNNGV. The whole variable domain, filled in from reference TRBV11-2 and TRBJ1-6, reads EAGVAQSPRYKIIEKRQSVAFWCNPISGHATLYWYQQILGQGPKLLIQFQNNGVVDDSQLPKDRFSAERLKGVDSTLKIQPAKLEDSAVYLCASSPARGWSPLHFGNGTRLTVT.

As to this clone: The DNA ends 3 residues before the CDR3 does, and the rest of the CDR3 is filled in from the germline J gene. The chain combines TRBV19 with TRBJ1-2; tentatively, D is TRBD1 (5 bases). CDR1 is LNHDA, CDR2 SQIVND, per germline (reference sequence). Trimming took off 6 bases at V and 3 bases at J, with 14 bases between the two ends. The CDR3 loop spans 14 amino acids. The part of the CDR3 DNA that was read is TGTGCCAGTAGAAATGGTGGGGCGGACTATGGC. Translated, it gives CASRNGGADYG. The full CDR3 sequence reads CASRNGGADYGYTF. Full variable domain (remainder filled in from reference TRBV19 and TRBJ1-2): DGGITQSPKYLFRKEGQNVTLSCEQNLNHDAMYWYRQDPGQGLRLIYYSQIVNDFQKGDIAEGYSVSREKKESFPLTVTSAQKNPTAFYLCASRNGGADYGYTFGSGTRLTVV.

About this clone: The CDR3 end is not reached by the read, which stops 3 residues before it; the germline J gene fills it in. This chain connects TRBV5-1 to TRBJ2-5; 7 bases fit TRBD1. V lost 4 bases and J lost 1; bases outside the gene matches: 7. Per germline, CDR1 SGHRS and CDR2 YFSETQ. This CDR3 is built from 15 residues. Partial CDR3 DNA: TGCGCCAGCAGCGGCGAGGGACAGACCCAAGAGACC. Protein sequence: CASSGEGQTQET. The full CDR3 protein is CASSGEGQTQETQYF.